This TCR beta chain comes out of a study of blood T cell repertoires in COVID-19. Produced via immunoSEQ multiplex PCR; TCRdb's table is partial and in-frame only. The sample contains 150,000 or so clones, roughly 93% of which appear only once. The V and J ends lost 6 bases and 0 bases respectively, with 21 bases between them. This CDR3 spans 18 amino acids. Per germline, CDR1 SGHTA and CDR2 FQGNSA. The receptor was isolated from a man between 18 and 29 years old with acute or convalescent COVID-19. The chain joins TRBV7-2 to TRBJ2-4, with a possible D match to TRBD2 (6 bases). Sequencing was done on a sample of peripheral blood. CDR3 sequence: CASSPLVGGSLAKNIQYF. The CDR3 nucleotides are TGTGCCAGCAGTCCCCTTGTGGGGGGATCACTAGCCAAAAACATTCAGTACTTC. Together with reference TRBV7-2 and TRBJ2-4, the CDR3 gives the full variable domain: GAGVSQSPSNKVTEKGKDVELRCDPISGHTALYWYRQSLGQGLEFLIYFQGNSAPDKSGLPSDRFSAERTGGSVSTLTIQRTQQEDSAVYLCASSPLVGGSLAKNIQYFGAGTRLSVL.